This T cell receptor (beta chain) derives from a study of control samples from healthy donors and cancer patients. Germline-derived CDR1 and CDR2 are LNHNV and YYDKDF (reference sequence). Trimming stripped 0 bases from V and 2 bases from J, with 10 bases between. The CDR3 runs 15 residues. Generated by immunoSEQ multiplex PCR, the TCRdb table keeps only in-frame clones and is missing some. The data show around 70,000 clones, around 90% seen once. The chain has TRBV15 and TRBJ2-5; no reliable D call. The clonotype was recovered from a woman between 50 and 59 years old with colorectal cancer. Sequences were obtained from PBMCs. The CDR3 loop reads CATSRDPQQQETQYF. The CDR3 region has the DNA TGTGCCACCAGCAGAGATCCCCAACAGCAAGAGACCCAGTACTTC. The entire variable domain, with the rest obtained from reference TRBV15 and TRBJ2-5, is as follows: DAMVIQNPRYQVTQFGKPVTLSCSQTLNHNVMYWYQQKSSQAPKLLFHYYDKDFNNEADTPDNFQSRRPNTSFCFLDIRSPGLGDTAMYLCATSRDPQQQETQYFGPGTRLLVL.